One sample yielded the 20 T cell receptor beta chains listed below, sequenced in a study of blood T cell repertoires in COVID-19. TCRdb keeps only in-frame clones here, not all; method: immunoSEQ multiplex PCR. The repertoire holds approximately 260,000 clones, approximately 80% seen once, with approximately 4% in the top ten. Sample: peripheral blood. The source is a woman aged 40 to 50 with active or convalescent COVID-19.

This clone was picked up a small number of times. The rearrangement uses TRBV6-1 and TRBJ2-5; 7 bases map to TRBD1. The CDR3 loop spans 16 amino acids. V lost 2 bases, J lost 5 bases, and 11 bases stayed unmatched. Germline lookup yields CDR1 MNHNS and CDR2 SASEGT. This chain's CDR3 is CASSERMDRWWETQYF. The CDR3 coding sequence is TGTGCCAGCAGTGAAAGGATGGACAGGTGGTGGGAGACCCAGTACTTC.

CDR3 nucleotide sequence: TGTGCCAGCAGTCACCGAGGGGGCAGGAATTCACCCCTCCACTTT. It yields the protein CASSHRGGRNSPLHF. The rearrangement uses TRBV27 and TRBJ1-6; 7 bases line up with TRBD1. The V and J ends lost 5 bases and 7 bases, in that order; junction bases with no gene match: 8. The germline V gene has CDR1 MNHEY and CDR2 SMNVEV (reference sequence). This CDR3 spans 15 amino acids.

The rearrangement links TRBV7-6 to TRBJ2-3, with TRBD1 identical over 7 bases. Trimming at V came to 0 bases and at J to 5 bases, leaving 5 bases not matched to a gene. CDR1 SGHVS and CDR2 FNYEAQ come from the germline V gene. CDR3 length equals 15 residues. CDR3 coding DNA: TGTGCCAGCAGCTTAGCAGGGGGCGTTGGAGATACGCAGTATTTT. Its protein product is CASSLAGGVGDTQYF.

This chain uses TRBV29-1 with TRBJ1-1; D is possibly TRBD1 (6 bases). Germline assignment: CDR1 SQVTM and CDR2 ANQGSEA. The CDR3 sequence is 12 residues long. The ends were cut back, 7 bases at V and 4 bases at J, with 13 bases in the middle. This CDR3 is CSAYRAGTEAFF. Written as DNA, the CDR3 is TGCAGCGCCTACAGGGCCGGCACTGAAGCTTTCTTT.

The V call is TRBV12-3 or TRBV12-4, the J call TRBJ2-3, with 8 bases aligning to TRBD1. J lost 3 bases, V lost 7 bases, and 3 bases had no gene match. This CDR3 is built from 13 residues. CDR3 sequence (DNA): TGTGCCAGCACTAGGACAGGGACAGATACGCAGTATTTT. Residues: CASTRTGTDTQYF.

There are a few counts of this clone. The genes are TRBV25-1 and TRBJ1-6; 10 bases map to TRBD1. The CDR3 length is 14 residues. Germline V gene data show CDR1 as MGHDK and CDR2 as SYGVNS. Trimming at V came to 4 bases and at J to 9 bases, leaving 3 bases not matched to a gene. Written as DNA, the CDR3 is TGTGCCAGCAGTGTCCGGGACAGGGGTTCACCCCTCCACTTT. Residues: CASSVRDRGSPLHF.

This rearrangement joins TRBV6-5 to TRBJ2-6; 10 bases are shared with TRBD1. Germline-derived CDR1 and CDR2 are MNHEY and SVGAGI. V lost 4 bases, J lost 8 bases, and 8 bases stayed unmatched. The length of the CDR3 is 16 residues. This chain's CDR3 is CASSSSAGQGTNVLTF. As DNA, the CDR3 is TGTGCCAGCAGTTCGTCCGCGGGACAGGGGACCAACGTCCTGACTTTC.

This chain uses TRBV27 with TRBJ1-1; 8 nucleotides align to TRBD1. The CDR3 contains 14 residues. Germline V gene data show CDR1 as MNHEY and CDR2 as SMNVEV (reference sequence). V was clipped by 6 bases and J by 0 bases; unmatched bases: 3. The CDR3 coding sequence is TGTGCCAGCAGCGAGACAGGGGTGAACACTGAAGCTTTCTTT. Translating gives CASSETGVNTEAFF.

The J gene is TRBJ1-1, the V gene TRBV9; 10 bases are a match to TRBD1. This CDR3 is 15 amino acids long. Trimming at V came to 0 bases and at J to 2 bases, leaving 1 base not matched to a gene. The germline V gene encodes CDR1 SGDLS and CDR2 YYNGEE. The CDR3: CASSVGQGANTEAFF. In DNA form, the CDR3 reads TGTGCCAGCAGCGTAGGACAGGGGGCTAACACTGAAGCTTTCTTT.

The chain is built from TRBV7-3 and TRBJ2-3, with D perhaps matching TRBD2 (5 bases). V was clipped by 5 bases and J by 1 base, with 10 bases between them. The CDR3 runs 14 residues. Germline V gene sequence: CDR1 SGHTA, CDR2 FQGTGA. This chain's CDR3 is CASSPRDGTDTQYF. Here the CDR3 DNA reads TGTGCCAGCAGCCCCCGGGATGGCACAGATACGCAGTATTTT.

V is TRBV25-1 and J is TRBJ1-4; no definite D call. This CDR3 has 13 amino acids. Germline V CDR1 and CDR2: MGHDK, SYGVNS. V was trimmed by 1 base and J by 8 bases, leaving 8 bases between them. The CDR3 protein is CASSESGKEKLFF. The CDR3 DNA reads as TGTGCCAGCAGTGAATCGGGGAAGGAAAAACTGTTTTTT.

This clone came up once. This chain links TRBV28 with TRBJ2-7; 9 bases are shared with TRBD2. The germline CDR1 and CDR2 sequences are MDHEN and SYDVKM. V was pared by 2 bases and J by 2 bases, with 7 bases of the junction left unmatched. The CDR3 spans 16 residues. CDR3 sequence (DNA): TGTGCCAGCAGTTTAGGAGGCGGGGGGGCCGCCTACGAGCAGTACTTC. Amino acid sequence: CASSLGGGGAAYEQYF.

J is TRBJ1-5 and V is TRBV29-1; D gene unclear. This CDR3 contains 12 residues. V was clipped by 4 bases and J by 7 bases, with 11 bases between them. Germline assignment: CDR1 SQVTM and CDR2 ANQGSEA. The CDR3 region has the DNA TGCAGCGTTGTGGTAGGAGGACAGCCCCAGCATTTT. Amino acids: CSVVVGGQPQHF.

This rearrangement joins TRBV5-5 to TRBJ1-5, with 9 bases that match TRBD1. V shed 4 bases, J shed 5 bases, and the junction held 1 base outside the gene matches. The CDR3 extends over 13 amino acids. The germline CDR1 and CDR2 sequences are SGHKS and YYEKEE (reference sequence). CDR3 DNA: TGTGCCAGCAGCAGGGACAGGGATCAGCCCCAGCATTTT. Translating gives CASSRDRDQPQHF.

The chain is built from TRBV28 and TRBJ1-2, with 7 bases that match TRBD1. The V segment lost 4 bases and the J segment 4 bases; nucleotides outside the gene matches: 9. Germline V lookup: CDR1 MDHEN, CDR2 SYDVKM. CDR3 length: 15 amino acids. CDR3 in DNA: TGTGCCAGCAGTTCAATGGGACAGACGATCTATGGCTACACCTTC. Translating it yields CASSSMGQTIYGYTF.

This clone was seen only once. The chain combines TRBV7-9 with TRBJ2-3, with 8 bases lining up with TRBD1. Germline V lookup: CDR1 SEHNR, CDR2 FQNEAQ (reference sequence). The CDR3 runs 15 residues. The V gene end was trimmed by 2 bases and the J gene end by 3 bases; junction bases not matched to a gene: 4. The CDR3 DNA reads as TGTGCCAGCAGCTTACAGGGGGCGCAAACAGATACGCAGTATTTT. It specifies CASSLQGAQTDTQYF.

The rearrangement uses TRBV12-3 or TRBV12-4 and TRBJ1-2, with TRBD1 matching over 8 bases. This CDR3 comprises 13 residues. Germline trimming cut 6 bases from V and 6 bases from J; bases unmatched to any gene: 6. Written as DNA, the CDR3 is TGTGCCAGCAGCATGACAGGGGCACATGGCTACACCTTC. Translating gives CASSMTGAHGYTF.

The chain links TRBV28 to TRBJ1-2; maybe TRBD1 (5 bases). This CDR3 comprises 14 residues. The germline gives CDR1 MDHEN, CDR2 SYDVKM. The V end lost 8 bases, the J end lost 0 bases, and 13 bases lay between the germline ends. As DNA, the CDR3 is TGTGCCAGCTCTGGACATCCGGCTAACTATGGCTACACCTTC. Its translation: CASSGHPANYGYTF.

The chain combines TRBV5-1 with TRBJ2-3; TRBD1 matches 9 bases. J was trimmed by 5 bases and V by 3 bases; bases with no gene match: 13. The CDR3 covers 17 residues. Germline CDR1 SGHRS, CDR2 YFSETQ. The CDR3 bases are TGCGCCAGCAGCTCCCAGGTTTCCGGGACAGGGAAAGATACGCAGTATTTT. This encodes CASSSQVSGTGKDTQYF.

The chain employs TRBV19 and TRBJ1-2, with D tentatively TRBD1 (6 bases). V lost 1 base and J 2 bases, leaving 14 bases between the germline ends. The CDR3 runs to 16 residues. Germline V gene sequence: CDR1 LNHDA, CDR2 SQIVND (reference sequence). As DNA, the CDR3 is TGTGCCAGTAGTATAGGTCACAGGGTACAGAACTATGGCTACACCTTC. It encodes CASSIGHRVQNYGYTF.